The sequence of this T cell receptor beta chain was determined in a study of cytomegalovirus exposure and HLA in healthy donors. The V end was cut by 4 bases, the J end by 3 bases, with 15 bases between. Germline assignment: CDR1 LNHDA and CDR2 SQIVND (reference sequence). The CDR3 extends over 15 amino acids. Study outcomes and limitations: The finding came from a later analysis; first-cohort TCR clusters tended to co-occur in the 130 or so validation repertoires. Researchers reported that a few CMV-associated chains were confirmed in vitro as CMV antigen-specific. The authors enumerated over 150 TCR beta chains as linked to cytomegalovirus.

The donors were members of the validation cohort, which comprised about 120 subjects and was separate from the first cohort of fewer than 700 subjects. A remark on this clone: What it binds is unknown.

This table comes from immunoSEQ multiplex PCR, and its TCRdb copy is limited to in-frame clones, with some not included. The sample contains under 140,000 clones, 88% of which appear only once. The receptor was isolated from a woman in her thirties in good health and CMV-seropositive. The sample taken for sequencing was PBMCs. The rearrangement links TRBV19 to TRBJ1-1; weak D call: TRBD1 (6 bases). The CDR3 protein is CASSSEQGLDTEAFF. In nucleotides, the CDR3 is TGTGCCAGTAGTAGCGAACAGGGTTTGGACACTGAAGCTTTCTTT.